This T cell receptor (beta chain) originates from a study of blood T cells in healthy people across ages. Background on the study: Capture via template switching afforded approximately one barcoded beta molecule per two T cells.

Using a J-beta primer mix together with a sample-barcoded 5' primer, a second PCR was run for roughly 7 to 12 cycles. MiXCR was run by TCRdb on the 5' RACE reads, yielding one entry per CDR3 protein. Among hundreds of thousands of distinct CDR3 sequences listed, 25% to 35% were seen once. Study results and limitations: The donors' CMV status was not determined, possibly confounding changes in expanded clonotypes. Researchers deemed the diversity estimates from one million T cells underestimates.

Trimming removed 3 bases at V and 7 bases at J, with 10 bases between. Per germline, CDR1 LGHDT and CDR2 YNNKEL (reference sequence). This CDR3 is 13 amino acids long. To note about this clonotype: The antigen remains unidentified.

The data were also submitted as part of a second study, on T cells of mothers and their children. That study adds: The donors comprised a handful of children and their three healthy Caucasian mothers.

The TCR was taken from a boy between 2 and 15 years old in good health. Material: blood. J is TRBJ1-5 and V is TRBV3-1, with D maybe TRBD1 (5 bases). The CDR3 DNA sequence: TGTGCCAGCAGCCACCAGGGCAGGCAGCCCCAGCATTTT. Translating gives CASSHQGRQPQHF.